The 5 T cell receptor beta chains in this list originate from one sample, sequenced in a study of cytomegalovirus exposure and HLA in healthy donors. The PCR was carried out with 60 Vbeta primers and 13 Jbeta primers. The assay was immunoSEQ multiplex PCR, and TCRdb's table has in-frame clones only and misses some. This sample contains 68,000 or so clones. Sequencing input: PBMCs. The receptors were sampled from a female donor in good health and CMV-seropositive.

V usage is TRBV20-1 and J usage is TRBJ2-1; D may be TRBD1 (6 bases). This CDR3 is built from 11 residues. Trimming removed 6 bases at V and 7 bases at J, with 10 bases between. Germline V lookup: CDR1 DFQATT, CDR2 SNEGSKA (reference sequence). CDR3 in amino acids: CSATGTNEQFF. The CDR3 bases are TGCAGTGCCACCGGGACAAATGAGCAGTTCTTC.

V gene TRBV5-1 combines with J gene TRBJ2-5; 12 bases align to TRBD2. The CDR3 has 16 residues. Germline assignment: CDR1 SGHRS and CDR2 YFSETQ. With 0 bases clipped from V and 4 bases from J, the junction kept 4 bases outside the gene matches. The CDR3 here is CASSLGLAGEGETQYF. The CDR3 DNA reads TGCGCCAGCAGCTTGGGACTAGCGGGAGAGGGAGAGACCCAGTACTTC.

This sequence joins TRBV27 and TRBJ1-2; 8 bases fit TRBD1. CDR1 and CDR2 from the germline V gene are MNHEY and SMNVEV (reference sequence). Trimming removed 4 bases from V and 8 bases from J; junction bases left unmatched: 3. The CDR3 is made up of 12 amino acids. CDR3 sequence (DNA): TGTGCCAGCAGTTCTTGGACAGGGGGCTACACCTTC. Residues: CASSSWTGGYTF.

The V call is TRBV5-5, the J call TRBJ2-2, with TRBD1 identical over 9 bases. The ends lost 4 bases at V and 5 bases at J; junction bases unmatched: 9. Germline V gene data show CDR1 as SGHKS and CDR2 as YYEKEE (reference sequence). The CDR3 spans 16 residues. CDR3 sequence: CASSLTGGAGTGELFF. The DNA for the CDR3 is TGTGCCAGCAGCCTCACAGGGGGCGCAGGAACCGGGGAGCTGTTTTTT.

This chain uses TRBV7-2 with TRBJ1-5; D remains ambiguous. The V gene lost 3 bases and the J gene lost 1 base, with 10 bases spanning the gap. This CDR3 spans 15 amino acids. Germline V gives CDR1 SGHTA, CDR2 FQGNSA. CDR3 loop: CASSLEGLSNQPQHF. CDR3 bases: TGTGCCAGCAGCTTGGAAGGACTAAGCAATCAGCCCCAGCATTTT.